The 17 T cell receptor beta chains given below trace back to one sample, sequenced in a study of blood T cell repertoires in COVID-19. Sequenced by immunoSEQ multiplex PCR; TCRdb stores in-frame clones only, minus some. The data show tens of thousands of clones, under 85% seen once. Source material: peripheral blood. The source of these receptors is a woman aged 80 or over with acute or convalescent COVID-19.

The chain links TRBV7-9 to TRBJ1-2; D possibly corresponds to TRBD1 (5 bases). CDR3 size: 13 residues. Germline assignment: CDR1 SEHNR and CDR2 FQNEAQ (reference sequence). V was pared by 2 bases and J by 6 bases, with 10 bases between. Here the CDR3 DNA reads TGTGCCAGCAGCTTAACGGGGGATGATGGCTACACCTTC. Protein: CASSLTGDDGYTF.

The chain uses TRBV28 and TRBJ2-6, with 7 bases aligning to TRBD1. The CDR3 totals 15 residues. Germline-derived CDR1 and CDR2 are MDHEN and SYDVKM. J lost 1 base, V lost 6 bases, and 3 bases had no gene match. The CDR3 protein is CASRSGGSGANVLTF. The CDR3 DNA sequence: TGTGCCAGCAGATCAGGGGGATCTGGGGCCAACGTCCTGACTTTC.

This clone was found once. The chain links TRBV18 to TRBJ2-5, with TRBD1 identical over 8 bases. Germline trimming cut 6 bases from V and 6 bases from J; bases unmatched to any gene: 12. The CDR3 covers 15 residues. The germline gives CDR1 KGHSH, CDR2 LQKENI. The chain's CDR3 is CASSPRQGQEQTQYF. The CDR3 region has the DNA TGTGCCAGCTCGCCCCGACAGGGGCAAGAACAGACCCAGTACTTC.

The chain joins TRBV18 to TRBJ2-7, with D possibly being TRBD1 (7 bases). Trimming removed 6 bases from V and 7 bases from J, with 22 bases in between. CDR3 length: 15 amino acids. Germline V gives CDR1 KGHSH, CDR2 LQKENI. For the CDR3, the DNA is TGTGCCAGCTCGCTAGGGACAGCGGGTTGGGGGGAGCAGTACTTC. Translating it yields CASSLGTAGWGEQYF.

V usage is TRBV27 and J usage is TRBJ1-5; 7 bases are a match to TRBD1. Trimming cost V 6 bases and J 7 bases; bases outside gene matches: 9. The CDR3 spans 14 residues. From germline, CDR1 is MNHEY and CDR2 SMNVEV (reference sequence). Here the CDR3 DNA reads TGTGCCAGCAGAAAAGGTGCAGGGGGGCAGCCCCAGCATTTT. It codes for CASRKGAGGQPQHF.

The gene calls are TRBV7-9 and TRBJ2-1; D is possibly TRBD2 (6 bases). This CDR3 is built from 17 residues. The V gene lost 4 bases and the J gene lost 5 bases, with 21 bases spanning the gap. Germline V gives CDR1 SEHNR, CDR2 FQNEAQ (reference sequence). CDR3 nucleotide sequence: TGTGCCAGCAGCTCCTGGGGCGGTGCGGGGTCCCACAATGAGCAGTTCTTC. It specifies CASSSWGGAGSHNEQFF. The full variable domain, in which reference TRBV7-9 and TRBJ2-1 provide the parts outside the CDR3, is DTGVSQNPRHKITKRGQNVTFRCDPISEHNRLYWYRQTLGQGPEFLTYFQNEAQLEKSRLLSDRFSAERPKGSFSTLEIQRTEQGDSAMYLCASSSWGGAGSHNEQFFGPGTRLTVL.

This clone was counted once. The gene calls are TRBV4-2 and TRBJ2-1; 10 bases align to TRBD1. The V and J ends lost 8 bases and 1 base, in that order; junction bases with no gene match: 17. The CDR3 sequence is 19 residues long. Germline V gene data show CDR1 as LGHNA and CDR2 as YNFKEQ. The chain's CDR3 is CASRVQGGQGVGSYNEQFF. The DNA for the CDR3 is TGTGCCAGCCGCGTCCAAGGAGGACAGGGGGTAGGGTCCTACAATGAGCAGTTCTTC.

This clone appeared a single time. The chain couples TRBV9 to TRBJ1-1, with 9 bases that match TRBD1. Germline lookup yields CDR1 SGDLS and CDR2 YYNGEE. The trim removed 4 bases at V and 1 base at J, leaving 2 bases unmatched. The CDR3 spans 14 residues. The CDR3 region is CASSLQGANTEAFF. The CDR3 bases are TGTGCCAGCAGCTTACAGGGGGCGAACACTGAAGCTTTCTTT.

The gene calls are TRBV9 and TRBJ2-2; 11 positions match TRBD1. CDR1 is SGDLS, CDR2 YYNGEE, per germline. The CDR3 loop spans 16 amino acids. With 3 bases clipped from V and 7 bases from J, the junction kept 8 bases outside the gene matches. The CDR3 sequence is CASSGSGTGGLGELFF. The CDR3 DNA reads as TGTGCCAGCAGCGGGTCGGGGACAGGGGGTCTCGGGGAGCTGTTTTTT.

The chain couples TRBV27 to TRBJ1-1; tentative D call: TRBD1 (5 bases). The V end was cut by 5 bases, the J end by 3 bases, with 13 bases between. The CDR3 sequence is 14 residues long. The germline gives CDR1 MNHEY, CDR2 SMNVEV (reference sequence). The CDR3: CASSPLDRHTEAFF. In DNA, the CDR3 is TGTGCCAGCAGTCCATTAGACAGACACACTGAAGCTTTCTTT.

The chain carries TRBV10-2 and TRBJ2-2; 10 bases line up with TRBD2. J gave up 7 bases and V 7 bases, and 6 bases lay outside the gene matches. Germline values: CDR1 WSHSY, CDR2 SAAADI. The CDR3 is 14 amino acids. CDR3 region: CASTLAGANGELFF. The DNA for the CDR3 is TGCGCCAGCACCCTAGCGGGAGCTAACGGGGAGCTGTTTTTT.

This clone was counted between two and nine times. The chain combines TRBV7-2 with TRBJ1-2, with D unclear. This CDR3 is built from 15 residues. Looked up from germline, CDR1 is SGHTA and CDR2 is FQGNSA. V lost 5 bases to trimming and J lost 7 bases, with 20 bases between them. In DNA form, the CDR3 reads TGTGCCAGCAGCGTCACACCACCCCCCTCTGGTGGCTACACCTTC. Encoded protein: CASSVTPPPSGGYTF.

Here the CDR3 DNA reads TGTGCCAGTAGTATTGAGGGGGCCTCCTACAATGAGCAGTTCTTC. As protein: CASSIEGASYNEQFF. The chain employs TRBV19 and TRBJ2-1; 7 bases fit TRBD1. Per the germline V gene, CDR1 is LNHDA and CDR2 is SQIVND (reference sequence). With V trimmed by 3 bases and J by 0 bases, 2 bases remained unmatched. The CDR3 spans 15 residues.

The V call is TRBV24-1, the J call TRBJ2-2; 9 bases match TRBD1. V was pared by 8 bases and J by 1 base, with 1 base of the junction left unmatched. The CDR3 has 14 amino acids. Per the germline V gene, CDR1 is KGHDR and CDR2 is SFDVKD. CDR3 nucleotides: TGTGCCACCATGACAGGGGGGAACACCGGGGAGCTGTTTTTT. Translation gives CATMTGGNTGELFF.

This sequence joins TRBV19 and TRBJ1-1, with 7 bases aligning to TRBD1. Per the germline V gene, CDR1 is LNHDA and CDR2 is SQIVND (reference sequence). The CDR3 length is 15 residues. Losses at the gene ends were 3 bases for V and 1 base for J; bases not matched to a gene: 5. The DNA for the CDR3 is TGTGCCAGTAGTATGTCCCACAGGGGGAACACTGAAGCTTTCTTT. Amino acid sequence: CASSMSHRGNTEAFF.

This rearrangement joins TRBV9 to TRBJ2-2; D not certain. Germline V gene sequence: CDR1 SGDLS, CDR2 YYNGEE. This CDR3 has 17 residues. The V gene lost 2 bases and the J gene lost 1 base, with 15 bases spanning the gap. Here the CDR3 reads CASSVGRGLLNTGELFF. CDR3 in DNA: TGTGCCAGCAGCGTTGGCAGAGGCTTACTGAACACCGGGGAGCTGTTTTTT.

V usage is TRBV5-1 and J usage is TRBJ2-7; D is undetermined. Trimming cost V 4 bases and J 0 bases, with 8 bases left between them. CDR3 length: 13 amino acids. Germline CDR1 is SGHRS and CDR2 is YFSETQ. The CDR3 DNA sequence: TGCGCCAGCAGCCGGGTCGGCTCCTACGAGCAGTACTTC. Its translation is CASSRVGSYEQYF.